The T cell receptor beta chain under discussion was sequenced for a study of beta chain features in type 1 diabetes (dated by TCRdb to about 2018). Turning to the overall study: Patients and healthy donors did not differ in mean age, gender distribution, total cell number or subset yield. Across all samples, fewer than 130 million sorted cells were examined, and cell number per subset correlated strongly with RNA yield. In the study, recently diagnosed type 1 diabetes patients and matched healthy donors were compared on the TCRB repertoires of their sorted circulating CD4+ T cell subsets. Regulatory and stem cell-like memory subsets were isolated from only 8 patients and roughly 8 healthy donors, whereas naive and central memory subsets came from all 28 donors. General study outcomes and caveats: Naive, central memory and regulatory TCRB repertoires appeared to be more alike among patients than among healthy donors. Patients with type 1 diabetes made fewer insertions and deleted more nucleotides at VDJ recombination sites, implying thymic rearrangement abnormalities. Only small numbers of individuals were included in the HLA sub-analyses, which left unresolved whether HLA type had any influence on TCRB rearrangement. Shorter templates might have been favored by PCR, but patient and control samples were amplified and corrected together, so both groups would have been affected equally by any skew. Sequencing cDNA rather than genomic DNA could over-represent highly expressing activated cells, although activation and CD3 levels did not differ between groups. Type 1 diabetes patients showed a moderate but significant shortening of TCRB CDR3 length in all four CD4+ subsets.

From its cysteine to its phenylalanine, the CDR3 spans 15 amino acids. Only the CDR3 region is kept as DNA, spanning 45 bases read in frame from base 1. CDR1 and CDR2 are drawn from the germline V gene: SNHLY, FYNNEI. V trim: 6 bases; J trim: 5 bases; unmatched bases: 10. This clone occurred a few times. There is no known antigen for this receptor. No base quality information exists; no much larger clone differs at one position. Each donor gave one peripheral blood draw, averaging roughly 100 mL, which was collected into heparinised tubes. A BD FACSAria II was used to sort naive, central memory, regulatory and stem cell-like memory CD4+ T cells with a panel that included CD45RO, CCR7, CD25, CD127, CD95 and CD27. A purity above 98% was achieved for all sorted populations. PBMCs were isolated immediately by Lymphoprep density gradient centrifugation and stained directly without culture. To minimize batch effects, samples were stained and sorted in pairs, one healthy donor with one patient per experiment.

The entire isolated RNA was reverse transcribed using the High Capacity cDNA Reverse Transcription Kit, and thus expressed TCRB transcripts were sequenced. Deep immunoSEQ sequencing was applied to naive, central memory and regulatory T cell samples, giving an average of roughly 3.5 million total reads per sample. Sorted cells were lysed in RLT buffer, and RNA was extracted using DNase-treated RNeasy Micro or Mini kits according to cell number. To prevent cross-contamination, each cell subset was processed individually, whereas patient and healthy donor samples were processed jointly. The immunoSEQ multiplex PCR was used to amplify TCRB sequences from cDNA, yielding 87-bp fragments that span the CDR3 region. The amplicons were sequenced using the Illumina HiSeq platform. In the paper's pipeline: Synthetic template baselines were used to correct PCR bias computationally, reads within Hamming distance 2 were collapsed together, and singletons that could not be merged were discarded. By aligning reads against IMGT, V, D and J genes, CDR3 length, and insertions or deletions at six rearrangement sites were assigned. Within each subset, clonotype counts were normalized to the number of sorted cells before true diversity and Gini coefficients were calculated with the tcR R package. Repertoire sharing was quantified using the overlap coefficient calculated on TCRB nucleotide sequences. Out-of-frame TCRB sequences from naive cells were analyzed as a proxy for the pre-selection repertoire. TCRdb retrieved this table from immuneACCESS and kept in-frame rearrangements only. Not all clones are present; in checked studies, unresolved V genes account for under half, and no reason is known for the remainder. The DNA gave D and trimming, while V, J and clone size come from that table. Present in this sample are under 300,000 clones, over 20% of which were seen just once. The ten largest clonotypes hold approximately 0.029% of the sample.

Recombination joined TRBV2 with TRBJ2-5; 9 bases in the middle match TRBD1. The source material was naive CD4+ T cells from blood. The meaning of the sample's cell subset or site label: true naive CD4+ T cells. This sequence was found in a woman between 40 and 55 years old with type 1 diabetes. For the CDR3, the sequence is CASRDRDRAGETQYF. The DNA is TGTGCCAGCAGAGACCGGGACAGGGCAGGGGAGACCCAGTACTTC.